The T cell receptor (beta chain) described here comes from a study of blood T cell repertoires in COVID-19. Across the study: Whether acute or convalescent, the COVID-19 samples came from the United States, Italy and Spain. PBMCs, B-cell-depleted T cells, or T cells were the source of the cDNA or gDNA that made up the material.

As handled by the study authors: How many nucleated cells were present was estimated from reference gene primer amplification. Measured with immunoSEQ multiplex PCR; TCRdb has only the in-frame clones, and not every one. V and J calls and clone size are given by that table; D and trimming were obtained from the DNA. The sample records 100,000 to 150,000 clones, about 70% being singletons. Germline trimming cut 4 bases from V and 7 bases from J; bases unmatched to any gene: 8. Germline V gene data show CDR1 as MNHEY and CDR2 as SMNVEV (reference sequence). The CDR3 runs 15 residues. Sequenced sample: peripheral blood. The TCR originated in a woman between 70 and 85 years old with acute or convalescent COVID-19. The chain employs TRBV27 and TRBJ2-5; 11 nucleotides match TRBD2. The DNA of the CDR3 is TGTGCCAGCAGTTCGGGTAGCGGGGGGGTTAGGACCCAGTACTTC. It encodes CASSSGSGGVRTQYF.